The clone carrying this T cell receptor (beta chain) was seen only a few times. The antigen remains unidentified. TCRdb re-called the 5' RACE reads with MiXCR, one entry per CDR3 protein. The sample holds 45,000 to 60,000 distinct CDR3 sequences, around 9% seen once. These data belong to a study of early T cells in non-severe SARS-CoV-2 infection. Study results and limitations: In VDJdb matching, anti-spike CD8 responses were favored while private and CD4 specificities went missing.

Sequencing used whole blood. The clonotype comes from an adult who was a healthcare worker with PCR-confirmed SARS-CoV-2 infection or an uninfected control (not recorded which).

This CDR3 reads CASSQEGSEAFF. As DNA, the CDR3 is TGTGCCAGCAGCCAAGAGGGCTCTGAAGCTTTCTTT. The J gene is TRBJ1-1, the V gene TRBV3-1; D ambiguous. Germline CDR1 LGHDT, CDR2 YNNKEL (reference sequence). V gave up 0 bases and J gave up 6 bases, with 5 bases separating them. The CDR3 is 12 amino acids.